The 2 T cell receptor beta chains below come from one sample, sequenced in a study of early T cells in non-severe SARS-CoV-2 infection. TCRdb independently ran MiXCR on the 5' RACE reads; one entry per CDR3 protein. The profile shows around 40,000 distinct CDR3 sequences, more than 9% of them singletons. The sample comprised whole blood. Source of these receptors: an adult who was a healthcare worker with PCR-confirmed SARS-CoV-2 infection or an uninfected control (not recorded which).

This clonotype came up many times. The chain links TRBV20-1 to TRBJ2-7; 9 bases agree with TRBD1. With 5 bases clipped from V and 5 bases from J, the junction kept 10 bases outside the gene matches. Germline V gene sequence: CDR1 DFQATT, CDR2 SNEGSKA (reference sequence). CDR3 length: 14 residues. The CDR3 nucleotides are TGCAGTGCTTCTACAGGGGGCGCGGGAAACGAGCAGTACTTC. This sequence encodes CSASTGGAGNEQYF.

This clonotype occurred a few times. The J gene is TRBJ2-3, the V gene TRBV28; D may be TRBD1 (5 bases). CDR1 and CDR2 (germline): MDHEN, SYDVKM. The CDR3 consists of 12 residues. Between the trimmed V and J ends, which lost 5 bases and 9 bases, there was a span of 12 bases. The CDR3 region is CASSLSGITQYF. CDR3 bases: TGTGCCAGCAGTCTCTCAGGGATCACGCAGTATTTT.